A selection of T cell receptor beta chains follows, all from one sample in a study of T cell changes during pregnancy in multiple sclerosis. Sequenced by immunoSEQ multiplex PCR; TCRdb stores in-frame clones only, minus some. The sample lists 55,000 to 85,000 clones; roughly 92% were seen once. Here the sequenced sample was peripheral blood, taken in the third trimester of pregnancy. The receptors were gathered from a female donor with multiple sclerosis, enrolled in a pregnancy study. Both conserved end residues are part of each CDR3. A D gene is named only where the DNA matches it firmly. Size is stated for part of the rows, as once, few or many counts, or as a class when the clone is expanded.

abundance: -; d_gene: TRBD1; v_gene: TRBV16; j_gene: TRBJ1-3; CDR3nt: TGTGCCAGCAGCCATGTCAAGGGGGCGTTTGGATCGGCCATATATTTT; CDR3aa: CASSHVKGAFGSAIYF
abundance: once; d_gene: -; v_gene: TRBV28; j_gene: TRBJ1-2; CDR3nt: TGTGCCAGCAGTGACGGAGATCACTATGGCTACACCTTC; CDR3aa: CASSDGDHYGYTF
abundance: -; d_gene: TRBD2; v_gene: TRBV29-1; j_gene: TRBJ2-7; CDR3nt: TGCAGCGTTCTCGGGACTAGCGAGAATTTGAGCGAGCAGTACTTC; CDR3aa: CSVLGTSENLSEQYF
abundance: once; d_gene: TRBD1; v_gene: TRBV6-4; j_gene: TRBJ2-7; CDR3nt: TGTGCCAGCAGCATATTCCAGGGGGCCTCCTACGAGCAGTACTTC; CDR3aa: CASSIFQGASYEQYF
abundance: -; d_gene: TRBD1; v_gene: TRBV10-3; j_gene: TRBJ2-7; CDR3nt: TGTGCCATCAATTTTGACAGGGCCTACGAGCAGTACTTC; CDR3aa: CAINFDRAYEQYF
abundance: -; d_gene: -; v_gene: TRBV6-4; j_gene: TRBJ2-1; CDR3nt: TGTGCCAGCACCGCGAGCGTGGGCTCCTACAATGAGCAGTTCTTC; CDR3aa: CASTASVGSYNEQFF
abundance: -; d_gene: TRBD1; v_gene: TRBV2; j_gene: TRBJ1-5; CDR3nt: TGTGCCAGCAGGGGGACAGGGGGGCATCAGCCCCAGCATTTT; CDR3aa: CASRGTGGHQPQHF
abundance: -; d_gene: TRBD1; v_gene: TRBV5-1; j_gene: TRBJ2-2; CDR3nt: TGCGCCAGCAGCTCCAAGACAGGGTCTGCCGGGGAGCTGTTTTTT; CDR3aa: CASSSKTGSAGELFF
abundance: -; d_gene: -; v_gene: TRBV27; j_gene: TRBJ1-1; CDR3nt: TGTGCCAGCAGTATGCGGGTGAACACTGAAGCTTTCTTT; CDR3aa: CASSMRVNTEAFF
abundance: -; d_gene: -; v_gene: TRBV6-5; j_gene: TRBJ1-1; CDR3nt: TGTGCCAGCAGGAGACTGTTAAACACTGAAGCTTTCTTT; CDR3aa: CASRRLLNTEAFF
abundance: -; d_gene: TRBD1; v_gene: TRBV7-6; j_gene: TRBJ2-6; CDR3nt: TGTGCCAGCAGCACCCGACAGGGCTTACTCTCTGGGGCCAACGTCCTGACTTTC; CDR3aa: CASSTRQGLLSGANVLTF
abundance: once; d_gene: TRBD2; v_gene: TRBV5-5; j_gene: TRBJ2-1; CDR3nt: TGTGCCAGCAGCTTCCGGACTAGCAGCAATGAGCAGTTCTTC; CDR3aa: CASSFRTSSNEQFF
abundance: -; d_gene: -; v_gene: TRBV10-2; j_gene: TRBJ1-1; CDR3nt: TGCGCCAGCAGTGAGTTCCCAGGGGACACTGAAGCTTTCTTT; CDR3aa: CASSEFPGDTEAFF
abundance: once; d_gene: -; v_gene: TRBV2; j_gene: TRBJ1-5; CDR3nt: TGTGCCAGCAGTATTCAGGCCAAGCTAAATCAGCCCCAGCATTTT; CDR3aa: CASSIQAKLNQPQHF
abundance: -; d_gene: TRBD1; v_gene: TRBV7-8; j_gene: TRBJ2-2; CDR3nt: TGTGCCAGCAGCTTAGAAGCCAGGGGGCTTTCCGGGGAGCTGTTTTTT; CDR3aa: CASSLEARGLSGELFF
abundance: -; d_gene: -; v_gene: TRBV7-9; j_gene: TRBJ2-1; CDR3nt: TGTGCCAGCAGCTTATTCTCAGGGGCGGATGAGCAGTTCTTC; CDR3aa: CASSLFSGADEQFF
abundance: once; d_gene: TRBD2; v_gene: TRBV9; j_gene: TRBJ2-2; CDR3nt: TGTGCCAGCACCGTCTCTACTAGCGACCACTCTAAGACGAACACCGGGGAGCTGTTTTTT; CDR3aa: CASTVSTSDHSKTNTGELFF
abundance: -; d_gene: -; v_gene: TRBV6-1; j_gene: TRBJ2-7; CDR3nt: TGTGCCAGTTTCGCGGGACGTCTCTACGAGCAGTACTTC; CDR3aa: CASFAGRLYEQYF
abundance: -; d_gene: -; v_gene: TRBV18; j_gene: TRBJ2-3; CDR3nt: TGTGCCAGCTCACCTCAGGCCCCCCGGGATACGCAGTATTTT; CDR3aa: CASSPQAPRDTQYF
abundance: -; d_gene: TRBD1; v_gene: TRBV5-1; j_gene: TRBJ1-6; CDR3nt: TGCGCCAGCAGCTTCGGACAGGCGTATAATTCACCCCTCCACTTT; CDR3aa: CASSFGQAYNSPLHF
abundance: -; d_gene: TRBD1; v_gene: TRBV2; j_gene: TRBJ1-2; CDR3nt: TGTGCCAGCAGTGAAACGGACAGGTTGGAGGGCTACACCTTC; CDR3aa: CASSETDRLEGYTF
abundance: -; d_gene: TRBD2; v_gene: TRBV30; j_gene: TRBJ2-7; CDR3nt: TGTGCCGTACTAGCGGGAGTAGACGAGCAGTACTTC; CDR3aa: CAVLAGVDEQYF
abundance: -; d_gene: -; v_gene: TRBV6-5; j_gene: TRBJ1-2; CDR3nt: TGTGCCAGCAGTTACTCGAGTGTCCATGGCTACACCTTC; CDR3aa: CASSYSSVHGYTF
abundance: -; d_gene: -; v_gene: TRBV7-9; j_gene: TRBJ1-1; CDR3nt: TGTGCCAGCTGCGCAGGGGACACTGAAGCTTTCTTT; CDR3aa: CASCAGDTEAFF
abundance: -; d_gene: TRBD2; v_gene: TRBV7-2; j_gene: TRBJ2-1; CDR3nt: TGTGCCAGCAGCTTGACTAGCGGGGGATCGTATGAGCAGTTCTTC; CDR3aa: CASSLTSGGSYEQFF
abundance: -; d_gene: TRBD1; v_gene: TRBV19; j_gene: TRBJ2-5; CDR3nt: TGTGCCAGTAGTATAAACAGGGGAGAGACCCAGTACTTC; CDR3aa: CASSINRGETQYF
abundance: once; d_gene: -; v_gene: TRBV4-3; j_gene: TRBJ1-4; CDR3nt: TGCGCCAGCAGCCAAGGGCAGGCCCAAAATGAAAAACTGTTTTTT; CDR3aa: CASSQGQAQNEKLFF
abundance: -; d_gene: TRBD2; v_gene: TRBV7-9; j_gene: TRBJ2-1; CDR3nt: TGTGCCAGCAGCCCCGGGAGGGGAAAAATCAATGAGCAGTTCTTC; CDR3aa: CASSPGRGKINEQFF
abundance: -; d_gene: TRBD1; v_gene: TRBV5-6; j_gene: TRBJ2-6; CDR3nt: TGTGCCAGCAGCTGGACAGGAGGATCTGGGGCCAACGTCCTGACTTTC; CDR3aa: CASSWTGGSGANVLTF
abundance: -; d_gene: TRBD1; v_gene: TRBV4-1; j_gene: TRBJ2-1; CDR3nt: TGCGCCAGCAGCCTTTTACAGGGGAGTGAGCAGTTCTTC; CDR3aa: CASSLLQGSEQFF
abundance: -; d_gene: TRBD1; v_gene: TRBV4-3; j_gene: TRBJ2-1; CDR3nt: TGCGCCAGCAGCCAAGATACCCTAAAGACAGGGGTCAATGAGCAGTTCTTC; CDR3aa: CASSQDTLKTGVNEQFF
abundance: -; d_gene: -; v_gene: TRBV13; j_gene: TRBJ2-3; CDR3nt: TGTGCCAGCAGCTATCGGATGGGGGCTGGGGATACGCAGTATTTT; CDR3aa: CASSYRMGAGDTQYF
abundance: -; d_gene: TRBD1; v_gene: TRBV5-1; j_gene: TRBJ2-7; CDR3nt: TGCGCCAGCAGCTTAGGGGGCCCCTACGAGCAGTACTTC; CDR3aa: CASSLGGPYEQYF